Below are 5 T cell receptor beta chains sequenced from a single sample in a study of blood T cells in healthy people across ages. A second PCR, run for roughly 6 to 11 cycles, used a sample-barcoded 5' primer plus a J-beta primer mix. TCRdb reprocessed the 5' RACE reads with MiXCR, giving one entry per CDR3 protein. The repertoire holds about 780,000 distinct CDR3 sequences, with roughly 24% as singletons. These records were also assigned to another study, of T cells of mothers and their children.

What was sequenced was blood. The receptors come from a boy aged 5-17 years in good health.

The chain carries TRBV3-1 and TRBJ2-1; weak D call: TRBD2 (5 bases). The CDR3 extends over 14 amino acids. Germline V lookup: CDR1 LGHDT, CDR2 YNNKEL (reference sequence). V lost 1 base to trimming and J lost 6 bases, with 10 bases between them. CDR3 sequence: CASSQGWAGNEQFF. Here the CDR3 DNA reads TGTGCCAGCAGCCAAGGCTGGGCGGGCAATGAGCAGTTCTTC.

This clonotype was detected a few times. The chain couples TRBV5-1 to TRBJ1-4; D not certain. Germline V CDR1 and CDR2: SGHRS, YFSETQ. V was pared by 0 bases and J by 0 bases, with 9 bases between. There are 16 residues in the CDR3. The CDR3 DNA reads TGCGCCAGCAGCTTGGCCGTCCGGTCAACTAATGAAAAACTGTTTTTT. It yields the protein CASSLAVRSTNEKLFF.

This clonotype was found many times. The chain carries TRBV6-1 and TRBJ2-7; D is tentatively TRBD1 or TRBD2 (6 bases each). The germline V gene encodes CDR1 MNHNS and CDR2 SASEGT. V lost 8 bases and J lost 7, with 27 bases in between. The CDR3 extends over 16 amino acids. As DNA, the CDR3 is TGTGCCAGCCCCGGCTGGGGGCGGGGAGGTTTGGAGGAGCAGTACTTC. Its translation: CASPGWGRGGLEEQYF.

The chain uses TRBV2 and TRBJ2-5, with D maybe TRBD2 (5 bases). The J call may be mistaken, given a closer DNA end match to TRBJ2-7. CDR1 is SNHLY and CDR2 is FYNNEI in the germline V gene. The CDR3 runs 13 residues. In DNA form, the CDR3 reads TGTGCCAGCAGGATGAGGACTTACTACGAGCAGTACTTC. Its translation is CASRMRTYYEQYF.

The chain uses TRBV6-6 and TRBJ1-2; 7 positions match TRBD1. The CDR3 has 14 amino acids. Germline-derived CDR1 and CDR2 are MNHNY and SVGAGI (reference sequence). V was pared by 4 bases and J by 8 bases, with 10 bases of the junction left unmatched. In nucleotides, the CDR3 is TGTGCCAGCAGTTCGTCCGACAGGGCAGGGGGCTACACCTTC. Its translation: CASSSSDRAGGYTF.